Listed here are 18 T cell receptor beta chains from one sample, sequenced in a study of cytotoxic CD8 clonotypes in ibrutinib-treated CLL. Here immunoSEQ multiplex PCR was the method, and the copy in TCRdb shows in-frame clones only, minus some. The top ten hold more than 6% of the sample, which has approximately 330,000 clones, 80% seen once. Specimen: PBMCs, collected before ibrutinib treatment. The receptors shown here come from a human donor with chronic lymphocytic leukemia.

This clone was picked up one time. A much larger clonotype is one base distant, so this may be a read error. The J gene is TRBJ2-7, the V gene TRBV28; no clear D. This CDR3 contains 11 residues. The germline CDR1 and CDR2 sequences are MDHEN and SYDVKM. V was shortened by 5 bases and J by 3 bases, with 5 bases between the two germline ends. The CDR3, as DNA: TGTGCCAGCAGTCTCTACTACGAGCAGTACTTC. It encodes CASSLYYEQYF.

J is TRBJ2-7 and V is TRBV28; TRBD1 matches at 7 bases. This CDR3 is 15 amino acids long. Germline CDR1 and CDR2: MDHEN and SYDVKM. The V and J ends lost 4 bases and 5 bases, in that order; junction bases with no gene match: 11. CDR3 loop: CASSSPRTGFHEQYF. As DNA, the CDR3 is TGTGCCAGCAGTTCCCCCCGGACAGGATTCCACGAGCAGTACTTC.

The count of this clone is one. This chain joins TRBV7-9 and TRBJ2-5; 12 bases line up with TRBD2. CDR1 is SEHNR and CDR2 is FQNEAQ in the germline V gene (reference sequence). The V and J ends lost 5 bases and 5 bases, in that order; junction bases with no gene match: 6. The CDR3 has 15 residues. As DNA, the CDR3 is TGTGCCAGCAGCACCCGACTAGCGGGAGCTGAGACCCAGTACTTC. Its translation is CASSTRLAGAETQYF.

The chain recombines TRBV27 with TRBJ2-1; tentative D call: TRBD1 (6 bases). The germline V and J ends were trimmed by 7 bases and 4 bases, with 17 bases remaining between them. The V gene's germline CDR1 is MNHEY and CDR2 SMNVEV (reference sequence). CDR3 size: 15 residues. The DNA for the CDR3 is TGTGCCAGCAATACTAGGGACACAGTTTACAATGAGCAGTTCTTC. Its translation is CASNTRDTVYNEQFF.

In its sample, this clone was seen once. The rearrangement joins TRBV19 to TRBJ2-1, with 8 bases identical to TRBD1. The V and J ends lost 6 bases and 0 bases, in that order; junction bases with no gene match: 7. Germline values: CDR1 LNHDA, CDR2 SQIVND (reference sequence). CDR3 length equals 16 residues. The CDR3 DNA is TGTGCCAGTAGCATAAGGACAGGGATCTCCTACAATGAGCAGTTCTTC. Encoded protein: CASSIRTGISYNEQFF.

The chain employs TRBV28 and TRBJ2-5, with 13 bases lining up with TRBD2. The CDR3 consists of 16 residues. The germline CDR1 and CDR2 sequences are MDHEN and SYDVKM. V gave up 6 bases and J gave up 2 bases; unmatched junction bases: 6. CDR3 sequence reads: CASSSAGLAGQETQYF. CDR3 in DNA: TGTGCCAGCAGCTCGGCGGGACTAGCGGGACAAGAGACCCAGTACTTC.

This chain connects TRBV6-6 to TRBJ1-1, with TRBD1 identical over 12 bases. Trimming took 5 bases from V and 3 from J; bases not matched to a gene: 4. The CDR3 loop spans 15 amino acids. Germline values: CDR1 MNHNY, CDR2 SVGAGI (reference sequence). For the CDR3, the DNA is TGTGCCAGCAGTACCGGGACAGGGGGCTACACTGAAGCTTTCTTT. Translating gives CASSTGTGGYTEAFF.

V gene TRBV6-1 combines with J gene TRBJ2-7; possibly TRBD1 for D (5 bases). The length of the CDR3 is 15 residues. The V end was cut by 1 base, the J end by 1 base, with 11 bases between. Germline values: CDR1 MNHNS, CDR2 SASEGT. CDR3 sequence (DNA): TGTGCCAGCAGTGAAGATAGGGGTTTGTCCTACGAGCAGTACTTC. This translates into CASSEDRGLSYEQYF.

This clone was detected a few times. The rearrangement uses TRBV4-1 and TRBJ2-2; D remains ambiguous. The germline V and J ends were trimmed by 1 base and 3 bases, with 6 bases remaining between them. The CDR3 runs to 14 residues. The germline CDR1 and CDR2 sequences are MGHRA and YSYEKL. The CDR3 sequence is CASSQVLYTGELFF. The DNA of the CDR3 is TGCGCCAGCAGCCAAGTACTCTACACCGGGGAGCTGTTTTTT.

This clone was observed a few times. The V call is TRBV5-8, the J call TRBJ1-1; the D is unclear. Germline CDR1 SGHTS, CDR2 YDEGEE. V was pared by 0 bases and J by 1 base, with 7 bases between. CDR3 length: 14 amino acids. The CDR3 DNA follows: TGTGCCAGCAGCTTGGGGCAGGAGAACACTGAAGCTTTCTTT. Translated: CASSLGQENTEAFF.

In this sample, this clone turned up a few times. CDR3 amino acids: CASAPLTESYEQYF. CDR3 nucleotides: TGCGCCAGCGCCCCTTTGACGGAGTCCTACGAGCAGTACTTC. The rearrangement joins TRBV5-1 to TRBJ2-7; D call uncertain. Germline CDR1 SGHRS, CDR2 YFSETQ. There are 14 residues in the CDR3. V gave up 7 bases and J gave up 1 base, with 15 bases separating them.

The rearrangement links TRBV5-4 to TRBJ2-3; D uncertain. The CDR3 is made up of 13 amino acids. Germline CDR1 reads SGHNT; CDR2 reads YYREEE (reference sequence). V gave up 4 bases and J gave up 3 bases, with 9 bases separating them. The CDR3 loop is CASSVSGTDTQYF. The CDR3 coding sequence is TGTGCCAGCAGCGTGTCCGGTACAGATACGCAGTATTTT.

The chain couples TRBV29-1 to TRBJ2-7; D unclear. V was trimmed by 4 bases and J by 0 bases, leaving 7 bases between them. The CDR3 contains 12 residues. In germline, CDR1 is SQVTM, CDR2 ANQGSEA. The CDR3 protein is CSVVFSSYEQYF. The CDR3 DNA sequence: TGCAGCGTTGTCTTCAGCTCCTACGAGCAGTACTTC.

The chain recombines TRBV7-6 with TRBJ2-7; a weak D match, TRBD2 (6 bases). V was pared by 1 base and J by 0 bases, with 13 bases between. CDR1 SGHVS and CDR2 FNYEAQ come from the germline V gene. This CDR3 region has 16 residues. Here the CDR3 reads CASSLVAGTNSYEQYF. The DNA for the CDR3 is TGTGCCAGCAGCTTAGTGGCGGGAACTAACTCCTACGAGCAGTACTTC. The full variable domain, its missing parts supplied by reference TRBV7-6 and TRBJ2-7, is GAGVSQSPRYKVTKRGQDVALRCDPISGHVSLYWYRQALGQGPEFLTYFNYEAQQDKSGLPNDRFSAERPEGSISTLTIQRTEQRDSAMYRCASSLVAGTNSYEQYFGPGTRLTVT.

This clone was detected only once. The chain uses TRBV5-1 and TRBJ2-1, with 14 bases that match TRBD2. The V and J ends lost 3 bases and 8 bases, in that order; junction bases with no gene match: 4. CDR1 is SGHRS and CDR2 is YFSETQ in the germline V gene. The CDR3 is 15 residues long. The CDR3 reads CASSSGLAGVDEQFF. In DNA form, the CDR3 reads TGCGCCAGCAGCTCGGGACTAGCGGGAGTGGATGAGCAGTTCTTC. Full variable domain (rest looked up from reference TRBV5-1 and TRBJ2-1): KAGVTQTPRYLIKTRGQQVTLSCSPISGHRSVSWYQQTPGQGLQFLFEYFSETQRNKGNFPGRFSGRQFSNSRSEMNVSTLELGDSALYLCASSSGLAGVDEQFFGPGTRLTVL.

The J gene is TRBJ2-7, the V gene TRBV7-6; tentative D call: TRBD1 (5 bases). Trimming removed 5 bases at V and 0 bases at J, with 11 bases between. Germline V lookup: CDR1 SGHVS, CDR2 FNYEAQ. CDR3 length: 14 amino acids. CDR3 DNA sequence: TGTGCCAGCAGCGATACAGGAACCTCCTACGAGCAGTACTTC. Its translation is CASSDTGTSYEQYF.

The chain employs TRBV18 and TRBJ2-3, with 15 bases aligning to TRBD2. Germline trimming cut 5 bases from V and 5 bases from J; bases unmatched to any gene: 2. This CDR3 is built from 15 residues. Looked up from germline, CDR1 is KGHSH and CDR2 is LQKENI. CDR3 in amino acids: CASSGTSGRIDTQYF. In DNA form, the CDR3 reads TGTGCCAGCTCAGGGACTAGCGGGAGGATAGATACGCAGTATTTT.

J is TRBJ2-7 and V is TRBV7-9; 7 bases map to TRBD1. Per germline, CDR1 SEHNR and CDR2 FQNEAQ (reference sequence). The J segment lost 0 bases and the V segment lost 5 bases, leaving 10 bases of the junction unmatched. The CDR3 extends over 16 amino acids. CDR3: CASSPVRAGGSYEQYF. The CDR3 DNA sequence: TGTGCCAGCAGCCCGGTTCGGGCAGGGGGCTCCTACGAGCAGTACTTC.